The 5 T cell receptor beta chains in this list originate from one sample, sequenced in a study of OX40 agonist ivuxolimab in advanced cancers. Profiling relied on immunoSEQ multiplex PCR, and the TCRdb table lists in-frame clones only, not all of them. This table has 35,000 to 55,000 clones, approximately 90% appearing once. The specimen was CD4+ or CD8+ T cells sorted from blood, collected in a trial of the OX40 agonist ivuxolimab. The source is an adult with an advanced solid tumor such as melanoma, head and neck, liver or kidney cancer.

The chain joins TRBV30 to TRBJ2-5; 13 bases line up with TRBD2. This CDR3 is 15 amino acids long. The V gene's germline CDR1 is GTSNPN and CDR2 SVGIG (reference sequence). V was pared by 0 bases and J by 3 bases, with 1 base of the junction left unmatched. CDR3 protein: CAWSVGLAGEETQYF. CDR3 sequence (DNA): TGTGCCTGGAGTGTTGGACTAGCGGGAGAAGAGACCCAGTACTTC.

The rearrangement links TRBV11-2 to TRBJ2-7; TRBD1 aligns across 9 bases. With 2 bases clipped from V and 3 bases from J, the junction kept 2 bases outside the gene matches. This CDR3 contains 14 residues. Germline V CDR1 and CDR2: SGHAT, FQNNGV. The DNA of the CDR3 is TGTGCCAGCAGCTTAACAGGGGGCATCTACGAGCAGTACTTC. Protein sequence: CASSLTGGIYEQYF.

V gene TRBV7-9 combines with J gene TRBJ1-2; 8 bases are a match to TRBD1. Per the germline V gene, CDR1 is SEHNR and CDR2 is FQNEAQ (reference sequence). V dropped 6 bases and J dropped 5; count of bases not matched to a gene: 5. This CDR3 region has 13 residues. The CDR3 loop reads CASSYRGSYGYTF. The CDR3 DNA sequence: TGTGCCAGCAGTTACAGGGGGAGTTATGGCTACACCTTC. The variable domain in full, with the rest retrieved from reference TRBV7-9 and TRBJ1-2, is DTGVSQNPRHKITKRGQNVTFRCDPISEHNRLYWYRQTLGQGPEFLTYFQNEAQLEKSRLLSDRFSAERPKGSFSTLEIQRTEQGDSAMYLCASSYRGSYGYTFGSGTRLTVV.

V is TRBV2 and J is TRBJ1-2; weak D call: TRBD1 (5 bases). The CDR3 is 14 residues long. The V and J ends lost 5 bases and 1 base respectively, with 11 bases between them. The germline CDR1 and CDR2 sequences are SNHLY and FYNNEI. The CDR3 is CASSSGRFNYGYTF. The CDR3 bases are TGTGCCAGCAGTTCGGGACGGTTTAACTATGGCTACACCTTC. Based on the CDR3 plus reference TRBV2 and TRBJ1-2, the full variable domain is EPEVTQTPSHQVTQMGQEVILRCVPISNHLYFYWYRQILGQKVEFLVSFYNNEISEKSEIFDDQFSVERPDGSNFTLKIRSTKLEDSAMYFCASSSGRFNYGYTFGSGTRLTVV.

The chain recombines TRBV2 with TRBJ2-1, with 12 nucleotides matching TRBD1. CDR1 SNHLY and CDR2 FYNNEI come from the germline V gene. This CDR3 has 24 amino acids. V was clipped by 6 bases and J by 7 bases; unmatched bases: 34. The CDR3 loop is CASRFYRDRGRSERGLTTPNEQFF. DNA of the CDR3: TGTGCCAGCAGATTCTACCGGGACAGGGGGCGAAGTGAGCGGGGCCTAACAACCCCAAATGAGCAGTTCTTC.